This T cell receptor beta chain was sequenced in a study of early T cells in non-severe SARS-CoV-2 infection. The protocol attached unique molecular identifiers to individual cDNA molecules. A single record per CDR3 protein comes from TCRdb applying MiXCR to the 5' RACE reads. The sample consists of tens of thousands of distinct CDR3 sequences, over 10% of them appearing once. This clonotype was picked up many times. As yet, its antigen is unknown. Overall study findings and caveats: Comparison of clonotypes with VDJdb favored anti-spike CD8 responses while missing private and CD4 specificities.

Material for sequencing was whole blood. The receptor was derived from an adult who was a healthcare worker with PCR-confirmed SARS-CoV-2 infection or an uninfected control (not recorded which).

CDR3 region: CASSLVGNEQYF. In DNA form, the CDR3 reads TGTGCCAGCAGTTTAGTGGGGAACGAGCAGTACTTC. V is TRBV27 and J is TRBJ2-7; unclear D gene. Trimming left V 2 bases short and J 5 bases short, with 7 bases between. Germline CDR1 MNHEY, CDR2 SMNVEV (reference sequence). This CDR3 comprises 12 residues.